This T cell receptor beta chain emerged from a study of cytomegalovirus exposure and HLA in healthy donors. The study, taken as a whole, reports: HLA restriction was apparent for most CMV-associated TCR beta chains in a later analysis. Available immune exposure information covered CMV serostatus only. In an earlier analysis, productive rearrangement rates for most beta V segments clustered near 87% or 30%.

V was cut by 7 bases and J by 5 bases, with 18 bases left in between. The CDR3 has 14 residues. CDR1 SQVTM and CDR2 ANQGSEA come from the germline V gene. The PCR ran on 60 Vbeta and 13 Jbeta primers. Assay: immunoSEQ multiplex PCR; the TCRdb copy retains only in-frame clones and omits some. This table holds 160,000 or so clones, 75% to 90% found once. This clone came up once. Its antigen remains unknown. The sequenced material came from PBMCs. This chain uses TRBV29-1 with TRBJ2-1, with D tentatively TRBD2 (5 bases). This receptor was taken from a young man in good health and CMV-seronegative. The CDR3 coding sequence is TGCAGCGCGAGGGCGAGTAGCGCGAACAATGAGCAGTTCTTC. Amino acid sequence: CSARASSANNEQFF.